This T cell receptor beta chain was sequenced for a study of Graves' ophthalmopathy and Graves' hyperthyroidism. This clonotype showed up many times. As yet, its antigen is unknown. The CDR3 totals 13 residues. V was shortened by 7 bases and J by 0 bases, with 9 bases between the two germline ends. The germline gives CDR1 LNHDA, CDR2 SQIVND (reference sequence). RNA transcripts were the template, and TCR beta CDR3 regions were amplified from them. The workflow started with a first-round RT-PCR run with HTBI primers and then moved on to a second-round multiplex PCR. TCRdb independently ran MiXCR on the multiplex PCR reads; one entry per CDR3 protein. The sample records almost 750,000 distinct CDR3 sequences, 35% to 50% being singletons. Study conclusions and caveats: Ophthalmopathy progression predictions by the model showed about 75% specificity and 60% to 71% sensitivity.

The chain links TRBV19 to TRBJ1-1; possibly TRBD1 for D (6 bases). The TCR comes from an adult man with Graves' ophthalmopathy. The sample taken for sequencing was peripheral blood. CDR3 nucleotides: TGTGCCAGTACGGACAGATTGAACACTGAAGCTTTCTTT. Residues: CASTDRLNTEAFF.